This T cell receptor (beta chain) was identified in a study of OX40 agonist ivuxolimab in advanced cancers. Looking at the study overall: The treatment was a fully human IgG2 OX40 agonist, ivuxolimab. Three patients responded partially, comprising one with hepatocellular carcinoma and two with cutaneous melanoma. Whole-study results and caveats: Researchers did not establish what antigens the expanded peripheral T cells target.

Sequencing was performed with immunoSEQ multiplex PCR; in TCRdb, only in-frame clones are kept and a portion is missing. The data show 76,000 or so clones, roughly 88% seen once. Germline-derived CDR1 and CDR2 are ENHRY and SYGVKD. The CDR3 is made up of 15 amino acids. Trimming pared 4 bases from V and 1 base from J, leaving 13 bases between. This clone ranks as medium-sized. Antigen specificity is unknown. The sequence was obtained from an adult with an advanced solid tumor such as melanoma, head and neck, liver or kidney cancer. The V call is TRBV10-3, the J call TRBJ1-1, with D tentatively TRBD1 (6 bases). The sample in question was CD4+ or CD8+ T cells sorted from blood, obtained in a trial of the OX40 agonist ivuxolimab. CDR3 in amino acids: CAISATGKGNTEAFF. The CDR3, as DNA: TGTGCCATCAGTGCAACAGGGAAGGGGAACACTGAAGCTTTCTTT.